This entry is about one T cell receptor beta chain. After isolation, RNA underwent reverse transcription to generate cDNA as the sequencing template. Sequenced by immunoSEQ multiplex PCR; TCRdb stores in-frame clones only, minus some. The sample holds about 250,000 clones, under 70% seen once. The data stem from a study of CD8+ T cells in alopecia areata. V lost 0 bases and J 0 bases, leaving 5 bases between the germline ends. Germline lookup yields CDR1 SQVTM and CDR2 ANQGSEA. The CDR3 length is 13 residues. This TCR came from a human donor with alopecia areata. This sample comprised CD4+ T cells sorted from blood, obtained at week 0. The J gene is TRBJ2-5, the V gene TRBV29-1; D is undetermined. DNA of the CDR3: TGCAGCGTTGAAGACACCAACCAAGAGACCCAGTACTTC. It yields the protein CSVEDTNQETQYF.